This TCR beta chain is from a study of OX40 agonist ivuxolimab in advanced cancers. Points from the study as a whole: There were, on average, more expanded clones in CD8+ T cells than in CD4+. Clonal expansion in partial responders at 0.1-3.0 mg/kg ranked among the lowest. Low normalized T-cell clonal expansion was also seen in some nonresponders.

This clone showed up just once. Its antigen is not identified. The CDR3 has 14 amino acids. The germline V and J ends were trimmed by 0 bases and 10 bases, with 15 bases remaining between them. Germline V gene data show CDR1 as SGDLS and CDR2 as YYNGEE. Repertoires were generated with immunoSEQ multiplex PCR, while TCRdb's copy carries only in-frame clones and drops some. The sample holds 35,000 or so clones, roughly 86% seen once. The sequence came from an adult with an advanced solid tumor such as melanoma, head and neck, liver or kidney cancer. The V and J genes are TRBV9 and TRBJ2-3, with D possibly matching TRBD1 (6 bases). Sequencing was performed on CD4+ or CD8+ T cells sorted from blood, taken in a trial of the OX40 agonist ivuxolimab. The CDR3 nucleotides are TGTGCCAGCAGCGTAGAAGGGGGACCCGGGGCGCAGTATTTT. Protein product: CASSVEGGPGAQYF.